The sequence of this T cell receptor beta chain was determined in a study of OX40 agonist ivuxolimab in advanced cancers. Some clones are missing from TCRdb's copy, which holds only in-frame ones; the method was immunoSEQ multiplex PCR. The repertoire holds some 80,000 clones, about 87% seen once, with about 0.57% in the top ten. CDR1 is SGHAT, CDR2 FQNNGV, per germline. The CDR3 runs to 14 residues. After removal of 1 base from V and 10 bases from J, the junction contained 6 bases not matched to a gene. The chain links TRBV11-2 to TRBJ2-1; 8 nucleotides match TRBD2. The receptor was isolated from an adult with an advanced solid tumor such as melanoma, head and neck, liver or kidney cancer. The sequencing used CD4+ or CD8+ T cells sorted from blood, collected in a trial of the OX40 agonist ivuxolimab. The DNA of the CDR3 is TGTGCCAGCAGCTTAGTTCCCGGCGGGGGGGAGCAGTTCTTC. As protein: CASSLVPGGGEQFF.